The text below deals with one T cell receptor beta chain. The sample originates from a study of CD8 T cells in Susac syndrome. Between the trimmed V and J ends, which lost 0 bases and 8 bases, there was a span of 11 bases. CDR1 and CDR2 (germline): SGHRS, YFSETQ. This CDR3 comprises 13 residues. An amount of RNA that ranged from roughly 0.5 to 1 ug was reverse transcribed with random hexamers. TCRdb independently ran MiXCR on the immunoSEQ multiplex PCR reads; one entry per CDR3 protein. The sample records under 95,000 distinct CDR3 sequences, around 94% being singletons. This TCR came from a human donor with Susac syndrome. The chain couples TRBV5-1 to TRBJ1-2; no reliable D call. The sequencing sample was made of CD4+ T cells from PBMCs. The CDR3 DNA reads as TGCGCCAGCAGCTTGGTGGGTAATGGCGGCTACACCTTC. Protein product: CASSLVGNGGYTF.